This is a list of T cell receptor beta chains from one sample in a study of OX40 agonist ivuxolimab in advanced cancers. Sequenced by immunoSEQ multiplex PCR; TCRdb stores in-frame clones only, minus some. The table includes under 150,000 clones, 90% detected once. The sample in question was CD4+ or CD8+ T cells sorted from blood, obtained in a trial of the OX40 agonist ivuxolimab. Receptors originate from an adult with an advanced solid tumor such as melanoma, head and neck, liver or kidney cancer. Both conserved end residues are part of each CDR3. A D gene is named only where the DNA matches it firmly. Rows may omit the clone size; those that give it use once, few, many or a size class.

CDR3aa,CDR3nt,v_gene,j_gene,abundance,d_gene
CATGGSYEQYF,TGTGCCACAGGTGGCTCCTACGAGCAGTACTTC,TRBV27,TRBJ2-7,NA,NA
CAISTGETLNNQPQHF,TGTGCCATCAGTACAGGGGAAACCTTAAACAATCAGCCCCAGCATTTT,TRBV10-3,TRBJ1-5,NA,TRBD1
CASSMELQVQETQYF,TGTGCCAGCAGCATGGAATTACAGGTTCAAGAGACCCAGTACTTC,TRBV5-4,TRBJ2-5,NA,NA
CASSPNRASFYGYTF,TGTGCCAGCAGTCCGAACAGGGCCTCCTTCTATGGCTACACCTTC,TRBV27,TRBJ1-2,NA,NA
CASSLVPGAAYGYTF,TGTGCCAGCAGCTTAGTCCCTGGGGCGGCTTATGGCTACACCTTC,TRBV11-2,TRBJ1-2,NA,NA
CASSSREGATNYGYTF,TGTGCCAGCAGTTCCCGGGAAGGGGCGACTAACTATGGCTACACCTTC,TRBV27,TRBJ1-2,NA,NA
CASSLGEGFMNTEAFF,TGCGCCAGCAGCTTGGGAGAAGGATTCATGAACACTGAAGCTTTCTTT,TRBV5-1,TRBJ1-1,NA,NA
CASSDYPIEGAAGNTIYF,TGTGCCAGCAGTGACTACCCCATTGAGGGGGCGGCTGGAAACACCATATATTTT,TRBV6-4,TRBJ1-3,NA,TRBD1
CASSYASGQLETQYF,TGTGCCAGCAGTTACGCCTCTGGACAGTTGGAGACCCAGTACTTC,TRBV6-5,TRBJ2-5,NA,NA
CASRGNGEATEAQYF,TGCGCCAGCAGAGGTAATGGAGAGGCAACGGAGGCCCAGTACTTC,TRBV5-1,TRBJ2-5,NA,NA
CASSYSRAKNIQYF,TGTGCCAGCAGTTACAGTAGGGCCAAAAACATTCAGTACTTC,TRBV6-5,TRBJ2-4,NA,NA
CASGPGGTYEQYF,TGCGCCAGCGGCCCGGGGGGGACCTACGAGCAGTACTTC,TRBV10-2,TRBJ2-7,NA,TRBD2
CASIGRNYGYTF,TGTGCCAGCATTGGGCGGAACTATGGCTACACCTTC,TRBV28,TRBJ1-2,NA,NA
CASSIDSSSYNEQFF,TGTGCCAGCTCAATTGACAGCAGCTCCTACAATGAGCAGTTCTTC,TRBV18,TRBJ2-1,NA,NA
CASSLFGLNEQFF,TGCGCCAGCAGCTTGTTTGGGCTCAATGAGCAGTTCTTC,TRBV5-1,TRBJ2-1,NA,NA
CASSPLGGRINEKLFF,TGTGCCAGCAGCCCATTGGGGGGGCGTATTAATGAAAAACTGTTTTTT,TRBV11-2,TRBJ1-4,NA,NA
CASSLGLASTDTQYF,TGTGCCAGCAGCCTGGGACTAGCGAGCACAGATACGCAGTATTTT,TRBV7-3,TRBJ2-3,NA,TRBD2
CASSISYEQYF,TGTGCCAGCAGTATCTCCTACGAGCAGTACTTC,TRBV28,TRBJ2-7,NA,NA
CASRGTGKMSEQYF,TGTGCCAGCAGGGGGACAGGGAAAATGTCCGAGCAGTACTTC,TRBV6-5,TRBJ2-7,few,TRBD1
CASSQDAGAGGEKLFF,TGCGCCAGCAGCCAAGACGCCGGGGCTGGTGGTGAAAAACTGTTTTTT,TRBV4-3,TRBJ1-4,NA,NA
CASSYSGTAGNTIYF,TGTGCCAGCAGTTACTCAGGGACAGCTGGAAACACCATATATTTT,TRBV6-5,TRBJ1-3,NA,TRBD1
CASRGPSPTEQFF,TGTGCCAGCAGAGGACCCTCCCCCACTGAGCAGTTCTTC,TRBV6-1,TRBJ2-1,NA,NA
CASSLDSGTNEKLFF,TGCGCCAGCAGCTTGGATTCGGGGACTAATGAAAAACTGTTTTTT,TRBV5-1,TRBJ1-4,NA,NA
CASSWEETQYF,TGTGCCAGCAGTTGGGAAGAGACCCAGTACTTC,TRBV6-1,TRBJ2-5,NA,NA
CASSFEGGRPQHF,TGTGCCAGCAGCTTCGAAGGGGGCAGGCCCCAGCATTTT,TRBV7-9,TRBJ1-5,NA,TRBD1
CASSDGTVNQPQHF,TGTGCCAGCAGTGATGGGACGGTCAATCAGCCCCAGCATTTT,TRBV6-5,TRBJ1-5,NA,NA
CASNPGLAGYNEQFF,TGTGCCAGCAACCCGGGACTAGCGGGATACAATGAGCAGTTCTTC,TRBV5-5,TRBJ2-1,once,TRBD2
CASSMSRSGLSGANVLTF,TGTGCCAGTAGTATGAGCAGGTCAGGTCTCTCTGGGGCCAACGTCCTGACTTTC,TRBV19,TRBJ2-6,few,NA
CASSAGGDYGYTF,TGTGCCAGCAGCGCAGGGGGCGACTATGGCTACACCTTC,TRBV9,TRBJ1-2,NA,TRBD1
CASTRSDTQYF,TGTGCCAGCACCCGTTCAGATACGCAGTATTTT,TRBV5-6,TRBJ2-3,once,NA
CSVDRAGGEGTDTQYF,TGCAGCGTTGATCGGGCGGGGGGCGAGGGCACAGATACGCAGTATTTT,TRBV29-1,TRBJ2-3,NA,TRBD2
CSVASPATEAFF,TGCAGCGTTGCATCCCCAGCCACTGAAGCTTTCTTT,TRBV29-1,TRBJ1-1,NA,NA
CASSDPAGPTGELFF,TGCGCCAGCAGTGATCCCGCGGGTCCCACCGGGGAGCTGTTTTTT,TRBV10-1,TRBJ2-2,NA,NA
CASSLVGQEEKLFF,TGCGCCAGCAGCTTGGTTGGACAGGAGGAAAAACTGTTTTTT,TRBV5-1,TRBJ1-4,NA,TRBD1
CASSERGDLSYNEQFF,TGTGCCAGCAGCGAGAGGGGGGACCTCTCCTACAATGAGCAGTTCTTC,TRBV9,TRBJ2-1,once,NA
CASSLGEVFGGYTF,TGTGCCAGCAGCTTAGGAGAGGTTTTCGGTGGCTACACCTTC,TRBV7-9,TRBJ1-2,NA,NA
CASSLEETQYF,TGTGCCAGCAGCTTGGAGGAGACCCAGTACTTC,TRBV5-6,TRBJ2-5,NA,NA
CATSRGGASSYNEQFF,TGTGCCACCAGCAGAGGGGGCGCCAGCTCCTACAATGAGCAGTTCTTC,TRBV15,TRBJ2-1,NA,NA
CASRQGEAALWGFEQFF,TGCGCCAGCAGGCAAGGAGAGGCCGCCTTGTGGGGATTTGAGCAGTTCTTC,TRBV23-1,TRBJ2-1,NA,NA
CASSPGTGWDLVETQYF,TGTGCCAGCAGCCCCGGGACAGGGTGGGATTTGGTCGAGACCCAGTACTTC,TRBV9,TRBJ2-5,NA,TRBD1
CASSPVLAGSTGELFF,TGTGCCAGCTCACCTGTACTAGCGGGTTCCACCGGGGAGCTGTTTTTT,TRBV18,TRBJ2-2,NA,TRBD2
CASSVAAGEASPLHF,TGTGCCAGCAGCGTAGCTGCAGGGGAGGCTTCACCCCTCCACTTT,TRBV9,TRBJ1-6,NA,NA
CASSLFGGHSSYNEQFF,TGTGCCAGCAGCCTCTTCGGAGGGCACAGCTCCTACAATGAGCAGTTCTTC,TRBV14,TRBJ2-1,NA,NA
CASSQAAGNQPQHF,TGCGCCAGCAGCCAAGCGGCAGGCAATCAGCCCCAGCATTTT,TRBV4-3,TRBJ1-5,NA,NA
CASSTKKQGAYEQYF,TGTGCCAGCAGCACAAAAAAACAGGGGGCCTACGAGCAGTACTTC,TRBV21-1,TRBJ2-7,NA,NA
CASSPPGYGYTF,TGTGCCAGCAGTCCACCTGGCTATGGCTACACCTTC,TRBV28,TRBJ1-2,NA,NA
CASGLVLGLAGVYNEQFF,TGTGCTAGTGGTTTGGTACTGGGACTAGCGGGGGTATACAATGAGCAGTTCTTC,TRBV12-5,TRBJ2-1,NA,TRBD2
CASSSRQGIAEAFF,TGTGCCAGCAGTTCCCGACAAGGGATCGCTGAAGCTTTCTTT,TRBV7-2,TRBJ1-1,NA,NA
CASSLKREQETQYF,TGTGCCAGCAGTCTAAAGCGGGAGCAAGAGACCCAGTACTTC,TRBV27,TRBJ2-5,NA,TRBD2